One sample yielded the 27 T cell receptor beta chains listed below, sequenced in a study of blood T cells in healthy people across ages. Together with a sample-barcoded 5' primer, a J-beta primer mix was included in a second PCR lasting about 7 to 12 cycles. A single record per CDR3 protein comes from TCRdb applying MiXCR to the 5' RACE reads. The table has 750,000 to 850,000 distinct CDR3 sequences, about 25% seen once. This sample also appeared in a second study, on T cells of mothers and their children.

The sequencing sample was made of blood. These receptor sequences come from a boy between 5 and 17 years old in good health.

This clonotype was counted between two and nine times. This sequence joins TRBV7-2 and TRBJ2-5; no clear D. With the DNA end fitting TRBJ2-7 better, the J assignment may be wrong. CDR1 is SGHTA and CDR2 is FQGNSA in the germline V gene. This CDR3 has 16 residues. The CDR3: CASSLVAGPSSYEQYF. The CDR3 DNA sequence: TGTGCCAGCAGCTTAGTTGCTGGTCCTTCCTCCTACGAGCAGTACTTC.

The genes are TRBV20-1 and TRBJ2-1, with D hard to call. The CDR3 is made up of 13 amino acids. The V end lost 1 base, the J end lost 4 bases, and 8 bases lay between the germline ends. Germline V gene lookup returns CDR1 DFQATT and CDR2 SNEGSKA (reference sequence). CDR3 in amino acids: CSARGAMYNEQFF. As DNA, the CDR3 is TGCAGTGCTAGAGGCGCGATGTACAATGAGCAGTTCTTC.

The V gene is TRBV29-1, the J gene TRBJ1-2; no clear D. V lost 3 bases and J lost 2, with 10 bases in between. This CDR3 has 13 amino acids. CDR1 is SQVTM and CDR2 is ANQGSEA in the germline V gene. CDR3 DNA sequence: TGCAGCGTTGACCCCACGAGCAACTATGGCTACACCTTC. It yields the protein CSVDPTSNYGYTF.

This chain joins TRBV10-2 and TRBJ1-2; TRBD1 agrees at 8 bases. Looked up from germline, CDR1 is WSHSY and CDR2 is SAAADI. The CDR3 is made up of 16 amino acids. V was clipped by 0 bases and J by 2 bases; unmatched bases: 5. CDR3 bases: TGCGCCAGCAGTGAGTCCCGACAGGGGACAAACTATGGCTACACCTTC. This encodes CASSESRQGTNYGYTF.

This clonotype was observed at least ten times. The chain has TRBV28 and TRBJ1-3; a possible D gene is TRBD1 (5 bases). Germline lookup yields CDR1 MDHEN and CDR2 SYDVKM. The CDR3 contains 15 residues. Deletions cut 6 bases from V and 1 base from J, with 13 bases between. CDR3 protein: CASRRQIVSGNTIYF. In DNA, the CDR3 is TGTGCCAGCAGAAGACAGATTGTTTCTGGAAACACCATATATTTT.

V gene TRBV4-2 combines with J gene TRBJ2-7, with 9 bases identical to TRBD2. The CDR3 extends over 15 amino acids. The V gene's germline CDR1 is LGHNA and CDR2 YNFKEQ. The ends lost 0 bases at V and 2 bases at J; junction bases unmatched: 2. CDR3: CASSQDLAGTYEQYF. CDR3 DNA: TGTGCCAGCAGCCAAGATCTAGCGGGAACCTACGAGCAGTACTTC.

The DNA of the CDR3 is TGTGCCAGCAGCGTAGGAGAGCCCTTAGCCAAAAACATTCAGTACTTC. It encodes CASSVGEPLAKNIQYF. The chain employs TRBV9 and TRBJ2-4; no firm D call. Germline V gene lookup returns CDR1 SGDLS and CDR2 YYNGEE. The CDR3 spans 16 residues. V was pared by 0 bases and J by 0 bases, with 10 bases between.

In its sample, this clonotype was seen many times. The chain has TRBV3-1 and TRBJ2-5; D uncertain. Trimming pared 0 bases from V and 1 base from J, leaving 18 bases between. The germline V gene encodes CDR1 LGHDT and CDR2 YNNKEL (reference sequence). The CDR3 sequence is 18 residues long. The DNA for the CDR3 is TGTGCCAGCAGCCAAGATCGGGTTAGCTATGACACCCAAGAGACCCAGTACTTC. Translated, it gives CASSQDRVSYDTQETQYF.

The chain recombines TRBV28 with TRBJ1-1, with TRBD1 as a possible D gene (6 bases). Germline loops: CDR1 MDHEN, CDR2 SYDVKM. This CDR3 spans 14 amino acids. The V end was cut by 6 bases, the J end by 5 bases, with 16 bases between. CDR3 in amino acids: CASSPRGGLTEAFF. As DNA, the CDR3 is TGTGCCAGCAGCCCAAGGGGGGGGTTGACTGAAGCTTTCTTT. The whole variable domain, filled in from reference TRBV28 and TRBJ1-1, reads DVKVTQSSRYLVKRTGEKVFLECVQDMDHENMFWYRQDPGLGLRLIYFSYDVKMKEKGDIPEGYSVSREKKERFSLILESASTNQTSMYLCASSPRGGLTEAFFGQGTRLTVV.

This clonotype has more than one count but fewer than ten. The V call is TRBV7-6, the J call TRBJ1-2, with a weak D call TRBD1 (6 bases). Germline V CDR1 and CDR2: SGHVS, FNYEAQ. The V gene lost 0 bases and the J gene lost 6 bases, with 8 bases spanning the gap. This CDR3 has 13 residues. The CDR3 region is CASSLAQGHGYTF. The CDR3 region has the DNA TGTGCCAGCAGCTTAGCCCAGGGGCATGGCTACACCTTC.

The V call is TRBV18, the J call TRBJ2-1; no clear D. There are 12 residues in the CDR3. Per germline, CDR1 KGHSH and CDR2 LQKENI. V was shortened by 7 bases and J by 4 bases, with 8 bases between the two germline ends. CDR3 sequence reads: CASFLDYNEQFF. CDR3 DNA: TGTGCCAGCTTCCTTGATTACAATGAGCAGTTCTTC.

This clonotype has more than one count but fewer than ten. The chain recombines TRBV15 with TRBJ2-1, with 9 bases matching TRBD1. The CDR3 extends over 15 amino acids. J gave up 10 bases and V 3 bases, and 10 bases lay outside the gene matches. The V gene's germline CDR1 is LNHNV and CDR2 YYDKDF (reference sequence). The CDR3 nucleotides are TGTGCCACCAGCAGGGCTTTCCGGACAGGGGACGAGCAGTTCTTC. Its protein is CATSRAFRTGDEQFF.

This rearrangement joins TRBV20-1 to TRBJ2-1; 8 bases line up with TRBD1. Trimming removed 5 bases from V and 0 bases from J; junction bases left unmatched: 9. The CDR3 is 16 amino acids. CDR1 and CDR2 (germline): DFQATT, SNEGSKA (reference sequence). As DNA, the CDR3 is TGCAGTGCTCGCGGACAGGGAGCGAGCTCCTACAATGAGCAGTTCTTC. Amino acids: CSARGQGASSYNEQFF.

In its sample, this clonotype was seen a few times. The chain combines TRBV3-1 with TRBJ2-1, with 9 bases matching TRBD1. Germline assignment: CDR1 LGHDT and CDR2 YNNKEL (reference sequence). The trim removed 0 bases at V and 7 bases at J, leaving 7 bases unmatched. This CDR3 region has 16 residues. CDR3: CASSQDHRGRKNEQFF. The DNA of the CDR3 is TGTGCCAGCAGCCAAGATCACAGGGGGCGCAAAAATGAGCAGTTCTTC.

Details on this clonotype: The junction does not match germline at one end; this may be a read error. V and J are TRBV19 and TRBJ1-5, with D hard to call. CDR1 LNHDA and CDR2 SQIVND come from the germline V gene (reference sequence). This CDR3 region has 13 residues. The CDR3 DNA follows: TGTGCCAGTATTGGGTCCGAGAATCTGCCCCAGCATTTT. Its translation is CASIGSENLPQHF.

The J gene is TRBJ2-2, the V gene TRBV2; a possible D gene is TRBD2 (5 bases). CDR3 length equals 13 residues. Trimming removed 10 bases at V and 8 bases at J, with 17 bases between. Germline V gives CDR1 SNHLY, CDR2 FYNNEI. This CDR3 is CATKDRTPGELFF. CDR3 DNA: TGTGCCACCAAAGACCGGACTCCAGGGGAGCTGTTTTTT. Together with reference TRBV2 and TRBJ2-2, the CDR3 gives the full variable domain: EPEVTQTPSHQVTQMGQEVILRCVPISNHLYFYWYRQILGQKVEFLVSFYNNEISEKSEIFDDQFSVERPDGSNFTLKIRSTKLEDSAMYFCATKDRTPGELFFGEGSRLTVL.

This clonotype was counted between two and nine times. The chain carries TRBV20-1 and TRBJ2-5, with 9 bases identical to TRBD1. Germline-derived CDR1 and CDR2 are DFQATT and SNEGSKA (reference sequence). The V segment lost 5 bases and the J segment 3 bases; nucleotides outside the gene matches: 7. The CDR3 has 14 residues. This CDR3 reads CSAFPGTGKETQYF. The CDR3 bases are TGCAGTGCTTTCCCCGGGACAGGGAAAGAGACCCAGTACTTC.

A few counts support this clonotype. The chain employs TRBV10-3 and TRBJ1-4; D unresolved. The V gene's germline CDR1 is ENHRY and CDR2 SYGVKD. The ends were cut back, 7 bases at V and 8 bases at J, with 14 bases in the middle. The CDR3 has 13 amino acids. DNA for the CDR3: TGTGCCATCAAGCGCCACGACACCGAAAAACTGTTTTTT. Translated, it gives CAIKRHDTEKLFF.

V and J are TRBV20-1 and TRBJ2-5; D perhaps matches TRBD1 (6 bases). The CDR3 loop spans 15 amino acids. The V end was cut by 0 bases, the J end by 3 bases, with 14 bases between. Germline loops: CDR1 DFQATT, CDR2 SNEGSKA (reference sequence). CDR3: CSARDPAQGKETQYF. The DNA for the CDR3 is TGCAGTGCTAGAGATCCCGCCCAGGGGAAAGAGACCCAGTACTTC.

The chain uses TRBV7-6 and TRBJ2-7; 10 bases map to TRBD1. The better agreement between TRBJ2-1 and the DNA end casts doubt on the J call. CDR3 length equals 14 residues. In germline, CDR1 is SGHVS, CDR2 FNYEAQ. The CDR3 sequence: CASSEGQGTIRQFF. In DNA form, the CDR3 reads TGTGCCAGCAGCGAGGGACAGGGGACGATAAGGCAGTTCTTC.

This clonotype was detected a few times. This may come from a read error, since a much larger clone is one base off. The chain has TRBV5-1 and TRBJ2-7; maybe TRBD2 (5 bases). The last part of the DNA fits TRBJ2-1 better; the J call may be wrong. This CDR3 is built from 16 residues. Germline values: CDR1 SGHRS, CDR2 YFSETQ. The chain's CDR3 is CASSLAAASSYSEQFF. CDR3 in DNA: TGCGCCAGCAGCTTGGCAGCGGCGAGCTCCTACAGTGAGCAGTTCTTC.

The CDR3 region is CASSLEPVANVLTF. CDR3 sequence (DNA): TGTGCCAGCAGCTTAGAGCCGGTAGCCAACGTCCTGACTTTC. This chain connects TRBV7-6 to TRBJ2-6, with no clear D. V lost 1 base, J lost 7 bases, and 8 bases lay in between. CDR1 is SGHVS and CDR2 is FNYEAQ in the germline V gene. This CDR3 spans 14 amino acids.

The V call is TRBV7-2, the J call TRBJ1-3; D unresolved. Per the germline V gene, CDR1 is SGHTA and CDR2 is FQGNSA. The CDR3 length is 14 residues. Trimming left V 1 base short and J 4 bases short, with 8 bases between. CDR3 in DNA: TGTGCCAGCAGCTTAGATGGAAGGGGAAACACCATATATTTT. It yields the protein CASSLDGRGNTIYF.

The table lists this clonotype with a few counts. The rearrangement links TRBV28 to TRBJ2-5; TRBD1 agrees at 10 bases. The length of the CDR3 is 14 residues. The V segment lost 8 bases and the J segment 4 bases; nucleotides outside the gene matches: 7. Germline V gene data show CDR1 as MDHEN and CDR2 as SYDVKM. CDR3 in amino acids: CASRLTGGSETQYF. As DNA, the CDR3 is TGTGCCAGCCGATTGACAGGGGGCTCAGAGACCCAGTACTTC. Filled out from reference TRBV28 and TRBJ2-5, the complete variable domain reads DVKVTQSSRYLVKRTGEKVFLECVQDMDHENMFWYRQDPGLGLRLIYFSYDVKMKEKGDIPEGYSVSREKKERFSLILESASTNQTSMYLCASRLTGGSETQYFGPGTRLLVL.

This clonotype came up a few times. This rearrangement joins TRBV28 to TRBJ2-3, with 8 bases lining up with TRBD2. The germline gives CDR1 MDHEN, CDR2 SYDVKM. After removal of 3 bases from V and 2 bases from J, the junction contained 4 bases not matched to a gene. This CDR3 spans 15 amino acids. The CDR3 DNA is TGTGCCAGCAGTTTTTTGCGGGAGGCCACAGATACGCAGTATTTT. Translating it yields CASSFLREATDTQYF.

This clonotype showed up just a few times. The DNA for the CDR3 is TGCGCCAGCAGCGAAGAGGCAGTGCGCTACGAGCAGTACTTC. Its translation: CASSEEAVRYEQYF. The rearrangement uses TRBV5-1 and TRBJ2-7; D gene uncertain. Trimming pared 4 bases from V and 3 bases from J, leaving 14 bases between. Germline V gene lookup returns CDR1 SGHRS and CDR2 YFSETQ. CDR3 size: 14 residues.

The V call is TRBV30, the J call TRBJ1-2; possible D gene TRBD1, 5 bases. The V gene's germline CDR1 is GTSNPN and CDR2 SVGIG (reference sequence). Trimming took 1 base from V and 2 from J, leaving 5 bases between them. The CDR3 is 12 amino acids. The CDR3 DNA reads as TGTGCCTGGAGTGGACAGAACTATGGCTACACCTTC. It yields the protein CAWSGQNYGYTF. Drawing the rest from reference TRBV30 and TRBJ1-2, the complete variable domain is SQTIHQWPATLVQPVGSPLSLECTVEGTSNPNLYWYRQAAGRGLQLLFYSVGIGQISSEVPQNLSASRPQDRQFILSSKKLLLSDSGFYLCAWSGQNYGYTFGSGTRLTVV.